The rows below give T cell receptor beta chains drawn from one sample of a study of blood T cell repertoires in COVID-19. TCRdb's copy holds only in-frame clones and misses some; the assay was immunoSEQ multiplex PCR. The sample lists around 130,000 clones, 65% to 90% seen once, with 9% to 14% in the top ten. The sample was peripheral blood. The receptors come from a human donor in a cohort sampled during active COVID-19. Each CDR3 is given with its conserved first and last residue. Each record gives: CDR3 length, J gene, clone size, D gene, V gene, CDR3 DNA, CDR3 protein. A D gene is named only where the DNA matches it firmly. Not all rows give a size; the values are once, few, many and, for expanded clones, a class.

17	TRBJ2-2	once	.	TRBV6-2/TRBV6-3	TGTGCCAGCAGTTACAGGCAGGGAGGCCAGAACACCGGGGAGCTGTTTTTT	CASSYRQGGQNTGELFF
14	TRBJ1-4	.	.	TRBV6-5	TGTGCCAGCAGCCTCATGGTAGTTAATGAAAAACTGTTTTTT	CASSLMVVNEKLFF
15	TRBJ1-1	.	.	TRBV7-2	TGTGCCAGCAGCTTACATACAGGAGGGGCCACTGAAGCTTTCTTT	CASSLHTGGATEAFF
13	TRBJ1-1	few	.	TRBV6-5	TGTGCCAGCAGTTACTCGGAGGGGACTGAAGCTTTCTTT	CASSYSEGTEAFF
15	TRBJ1-4	.	TRBD1	TRBV3-1/TRBV3-2	TGTGCCAGCAGCCCTCGGGACAGCTCTAATGAAAAACTGTTTTTT	CASSPRDSSNEKLFF
13	TRBJ1-3	.	.	TRBV3-1/TRBV3-2	TGTGCCAGCAGCCCACACACTGGAAACACCATATATTTT	CASSPHTGNTIYF
12	TRBJ2-1	.	.	TRBV7-9	TGTGCCAGCAGCGTCCAGGGGAATGAGCAGTTCTTC	CASSVQGNEQFF
13	TRBJ1-2	.	.	TRBV12-3/TRBV12-4	TGTGCCAGCAGTACGACAGGACCTGGTGGCTACACCTTC	CASSTTGPGGYTF
14	TRBJ2-7	.	TRBD1	TRBV19	TGTGCCAGTAGCCGGGACAGCCTCTCCTACGAGCAGTACTTC	CASSRDSLSYEQYF
14	TRBJ1-1	.	.	TRBV6-2/TRBV6-3	TGTGCCAGCAGTTTACGCAGCAGCGACACTGAAGCTTTCTTT	CASSLRSSDTEAFF
16	TRBJ2-7	.	.	TRBV3-1/TRBV3-2	TGTGCCAGCAGCCATATTTCCAAGGGGCCGCGTTACGAGCAGTACTTC	CASSHISKGPRYEQYF
15	TRBJ2-1	.	.	TRBV11-2	TGTGCCAGCAGCCCCATGGCGGGGTCCTACAATGAGCAGTTCTTC	CASSPMAGSYNEQFF
17	TRBJ2-5	.	TRBD2	TRBV3-1/TRBV3-2	TGTGCCAGCAGCCAAGATCGGGGGGGCCGGCCGATGGAGACCCAGTACTTC	CASSQDRGGRPMETQYF
14	TRBJ2-7	.	TRBD1	TRBV4-3	TGCGCCAGCAGCCCGACCAGACAGGGCTACGAGCAGTACTTC	CASSPTRQGYEQYF
13	TRBJ2-3	few	TRBD1	TRBV10-1	TGCGCCAGCGGACGACAGGGGAGCGATACGCAGTATTTT	CASGRQGSDTQYF
15	TRBJ1-4	.	.	TRBV4-3	TGCGCCAGCAGCACCTCAGGGGTGTTTAATGAAAAACTGTTTTTT	CASSTSGVFNEKLFF
16	TRBJ2-5	.	TRBD1	TRBV24-1	TGTGCCACCAGTGAGGGGACAGGGCATAACCAAGAGACCCAGTACTTC	CATSEGTGHNQETQYF
14	TRBJ1-5	.	.	TRBV2	TGTGCCAGCAGTGACCGAGGAGTAGGTCAGCCCCAGCATTTT	CASSDRGVGQPQHF
18	TRBJ2-2	.	TRBD2	TRBV5-1	TGCGCCAGCAGCCCACGTGCCCCCGGACTAGGGAACACCGGGGAGCTGTTTTTT	CASSPRAPGLGNTGELFF
15	TRBJ2-7	.	.	TRBV12-1	TGTCTTAAGTGGGGACTAGCGGGGGGTTCCTACGAGCAGTACTTC	CLKWGLAGGSYEQYF
20	TRBJ1-5	.	TRBD1	TRBV9	TGTGCCAGCAGCGTAGAATTCTCTAACAGGGGACGGTATAGCAATCAGCCCCAGCATTTT	CASSVEFSNRGRYSNQPQHF
18	TRBJ2-1	.	TRBD2	TRBV19	TGTGCCAGTAGTATTAGGGGAGGGACTAGCGGCTCCTACAATGAGCAGTTCTTC	CASSIRGGTSGSYNEQFF
14	TRBJ1-2	once	.	TRBV19	TGTGCCAGTAGTACGCCACAGGGTCCGTATGGCTACACCTTC	CASSTPQGPYGYTF
16	TRBJ1-1	.	.	TRBV5-1	TGCGCCAGCAGCTTGGGGACACAGGGAACAGGCACTGAAGCTTTCTTT	CASSLGTQGTGTEAFF
15	TRBJ1-1	.	.	TRBV3-1/TRBV3-2	TGTGCCAGCAGCCAAGGTACGGGGGGGAACACTGAAGCTTTCTTT	CASSQGTGGNTEAFF
14	TRBJ2-5	few	TRBD1	TRBV5-1	TGCGCCAGCAGCTCGGGACAGTCACAAGAGACCCAGTACTTC	CASSSGQSQETQYF
15	TRBJ2-7	.	.	TRBV29-1	TGCAGCGTTGAAGGAGGTTCAGACAGCCCCTACGAGCAGTACTTC	CSVEGGSDSPYEQYF
18	TRBJ2-3	.	.	TRBV9	TGTGCCAGCAGCCCCGACGACATTCCCTCCCTAAGCACAGATACGCAGTATTTT	CASSPDDIPSLSTDTQYF
14	TRBJ1-2	.	TRBD1	TRBV28	TGTGCCAGCAGTTTCCCGGACAGGAAGGGTGGCTACACCTTC	CASSFPDRKGGYTF
18	TRBJ2-3	.	TRBD2	TRBV12-5	TGTGCTAGTGGTCGCGGACTAGCGGGGGGCGACCCTACAGATACGCAGTATTTT	CASGRGLAGGDPTDTQYF
15	TRBJ1-5	.	TRBD1	TRBV7-8	TGTGCCAGCAGCTCGCAGGGGGTCGTGAGACAGCCCCAGCATTTT	CASSSQGVVRQPQHF
14	TRBJ2-1	.	.	TRBV7-8	TGTGCCAGCACCGACTTGACTCCAAACAATGAGCAGTTCTTC	CASTDLTPNNEQFF
13	TRBJ1-2	.	.	TRBV7-2	TGTGCCAGCAGCTCGGGATCTAACTATGGCTACACCTTC	CASSSGSNYGYTF
12	TRBJ2-5	.	.	TRBV14	TGTGCCAGCAGCCCCAGTTGGGAGACCCAGTACTTC	CASSPSWETQYF
17	TRBJ2-3	.	TRBD2	TRBV5-6	TGTGCCAGCAGCTTGGGTGCAGGCGGGGGGCCCACAGATACGCAGTATTTT	CASSLGAGGGPTDTQYF
14	TRBJ1-2	.	.	TRBV14	TGTGCCAGCAGCCAAGATGGAACGGGCTATGGCTACACCTTC	CASSQDGTGYGYTF
14	TRBJ2-7	.	.	TRBV6-5	TGTGCCAGCAGTTTCACGGGGGAGTCCTACGAGCAGTACTTC	CASSFTGESYEQYF
14	TRBJ1-2	.	.	TRBV7-2	TGTGCCAGCACTACAAGGGGGGGAGACTATGGCTACACCTTC	CASTTRGGDYGYTF
14	TRBJ1-1	.	.	TRBV2	TGTGCCAGCAGGCCCCGGGTTTTGAACACTGAAGCTTTCTTT	CASRPRVLNTEAFF
15	TRBJ2-6	few	.	TRBV7-2	TGTGCCAGCAGCTTATATTTCTCTGGGGCCAACGTCCTGACTTTC	CASSLYFSGANVLTF
14	TRBJ2-5	.	.	TRBV5-6	TGTGCCAGCAGCGCACCGGGAACCGCCGAGACCCAGTACTTC	CASSAPGTAETQYF
15	TRBJ2-1	once	TRBD1	TRBV4-1	TGCGCCAGCAGCCAAGACAGACAGGGCGGCAATGAGCAGTTCTTC	CASSQDRQGGNEQFF